This T cell receptor (beta chain) originates from a study of blood T cells in healthy people across ages (dated by TCRdb to the mid-2010s). Notes on the research overall: In model experiments, template switching captured roughly one uniquely barcoded TCR beta cDNA molecule for every two T cells. Age-related changes in TCR beta repertoire diversity were measured in the study by deep sequencing normalized with unique cDNA molecular identifiers. The donors were divided into four age groups: young (average approximately 17 years), middle-aged (about 41), aged (about 61) and long-lived (around 80). To avoid experimental bias, donors of different ages were distributed randomly across sequencing lanes. Two additional independent replicas of 1 million unique cDNA reads from the same blood draw were analyzed for two donors (one aged 18 to 29 and one aged 80 or older). Broad study findings and their caveats: Bulk unsorted PBMC profiling prevented conclusive comparison of naive and antigen-experienced compartments. Observed TCR beta diversity per million T cells fell roughly linearly with age, and a significant reduction was already apparent by age roughly 40. Compared with the aged group, more naive CD4+ T cells, fewer expanded clones and increased TCR diversity were shown by the long-lived group, suggesting age selection. There was a strong correlation between observed TCR beta diversity and the percentage of naive T cells measured by flow cytometry. The CMV infection status of donors was not known, potentially confounding age-related changes in expanded clonotypes. Estimates of total diversity from one million sequenced T cells were regarded as lower bounds and underestimates.

The protocol used for the library was 5' RACE. For sequencing, an Illumina HiSeq 2500 was employed. A second PCR of about 6 to 11 cycles was performed with a sample-barcoded 5' primer and a J-beta primer mix. Each TCR beta cDNA molecule received a unique molecular identifier from a template-switch 5' adaptor carrying 12 random nucleotides. Each sample yielded at least 2.5 million CDR3-containing paired-end reads. The Mint cDNA synthesis kit, primed by a TRBC-specific oligonucleotide, was used to synthesize first-strand cDNA from all RNA. After uracil-DNA glycosylase treatment, a first 18-cycle PCR used universal primers M1SS and BC2_uni_R on all cDNA. On the authors' methods: Normalization of each sample was performed by random selection of 1 million high-quality reads, each carrying a distinct molecular identifier. Reads with shared molecular identifiers were discarded instead of being binned into consensus sequences. MiTCR, set to a Q25 quality threshold and the strictest error-elimination algorithm, was used for CDR3 identification, clonotype clustering and error correction. A nonparametric unseen species model using Euler transformation provided a lower-bound estimate of total TCR beta diversity. TCRdb handled the public reads itself, with Q25 trimming in fastp and clone calling in MiXCR, and kept productive beta chains. All rows with the same CDR3 protein become a single entry with the most common DNA and genes. In this record, the V and J calls reflect TCRdb's handling and not the investigators' own analysis. The sample records fewer than 1 million distinct CDR3 sequences, around two fifths of which are singletons. The ten largest clonotypes hold 15% to 25% of the sample.

The donors were under 40 Caucasian individuals from Russia, aged roughly 6 to 100 years, who were systemically healthy. Around 10 milliliters of peripheral blood were drawn from each donor into EDTA-treated Vacutainer tubes. Ficoll-Paque density-gradient centrifugation was used to isolate PBMCs, with at least 7 million obtained per sample. Trizol reagent was used to extract total RNA from the PBMCs, yielding at least 5 micrograms per sample. For every donor, an aliquot of PBMCs went through flow cytometry to measure the percentages of naive CD45RAhigh/CD27high T cells. About this clonotype itself: Its antigen is still unknown. Base-call qualities are not available, and no considerably larger clone is one nucleotide away.

The CDR3 contains 14 residues, cysteine and phenylalanine counted. Here the CDR3 DNA is all that survives: 42 bases in frame from base 1. The germline V gene sets CDR1 to MDHEN and CDR2 to SYDVKM. Clipping removes 6 bases from V and 3 bases from J, with 5 as the unmatched junction base count. This TCR came from a man aged 55 to 69 in good health. Recombination joined TRBV28 with TRBJ2-5; 9 junctional bases match TRBD1. The sample comprised blood. The CDR3 here reads CASSRRTGEETQYF. The DNA is TGTGCCAGCAGCCGCAGGACAGGGGAAGAGACCCAGTACTTC.